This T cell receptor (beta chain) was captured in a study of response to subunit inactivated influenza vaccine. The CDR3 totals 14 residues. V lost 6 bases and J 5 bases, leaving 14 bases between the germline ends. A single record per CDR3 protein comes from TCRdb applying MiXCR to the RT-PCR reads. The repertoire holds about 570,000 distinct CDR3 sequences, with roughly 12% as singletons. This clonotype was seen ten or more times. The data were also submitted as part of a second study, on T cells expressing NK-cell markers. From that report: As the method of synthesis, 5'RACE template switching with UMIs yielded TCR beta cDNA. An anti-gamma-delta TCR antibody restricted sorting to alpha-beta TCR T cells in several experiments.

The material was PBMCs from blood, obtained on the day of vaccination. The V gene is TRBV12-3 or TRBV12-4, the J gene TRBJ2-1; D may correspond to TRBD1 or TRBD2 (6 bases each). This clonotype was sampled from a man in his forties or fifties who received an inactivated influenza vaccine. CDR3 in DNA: TGTGCCAGCAGCGTAGGGGGGCGCGACAATGAGCAGTTCTTC. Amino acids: CASSVGGRDNEQFF.